This TCR beta chain appears in the sequencing data of a study of OX40 agonist ivuxolimab in advanced cancers. Across the study: Patients received ivuxolimab, an intravenous treatment, every 2 weeks at 0.01 to 10 mg/kg. The study, taken as a whole, reports: Clonal expansion by week 6 occurred in CD4+ and CD8+ blood T cells (at 0.1 to 3.0 mg/kg).

The CDR3 contains 16 residues. The germline V gene has CDR1 WNHNN and CDR2 SYGVQD (reference sequence). The junction had 10 bases not matched to a gene; V was cut back by 6 bases and J by 7 bases. A note on this clone: Its antigen is still unknown.

Using immunoSEQ multiplex PCR, the repertoire was profiled, and TCRdb retains in-frame clones only, with some absent. The data show 55,000 to 70,000 clones, around four fifths seen once. The receptor was isolated from an adult with an advanced solid tumor such as melanoma, head and neck, liver or kidney cancer. This chain connects TRBV10-1 to TRBJ2-1; 12 bases map to TRBD1. This specimen consisted of CD4+ or CD8+ T cells sorted from blood, obtained in a trial of the OX40 agonist ivuxolimab. In nucleotides, the CDR3 is TGCGCCAGCAGCGGTTTCCGGGACAGGGGGCCAAATGAGCAGTTCTTC. The encoded protein is CASSGFRDRGPNEQFF.